A single sample is the source of the 20 T cell receptor beta chains below, sequenced in a study of cytomegalovirus exposure and HLA in healthy donors. PCR involved 60 Vbeta and 13 Jbeta primers. TCRdb's copy holds only in-frame clones and misses some; the assay was immunoSEQ multiplex PCR. The sample contains about 130,000 clones, around four fifths of which appear only once. Sequencing was performed on PBMCs. These receptors were collected from a man between 25 and 39 years old in good health and CMV-seronegative.

V gene TRBV7-9 combines with J gene TRBJ2-7; a weak D match, TRBD1 (6 bases). Germline values: CDR1 SEHNR, CDR2 FQNEAQ (reference sequence). The V gene lost 3 bases and the J gene lost 2 bases, with 8 bases spanning the gap. This CDR3 has 13 residues. CDR3 residues: CASSFPGAYEQYF. The CDR3 nucleotides read TGTGCCAGCAGCTTCCCAGGGGCCTACGAGCAGTACTTC.

The CDR3 spells CATLQGKGTQYF. The DNA for the CDR3 is TGTGCCACCCTACAGGGGAAAGGGACCCAGTACTTC. This chain joins TRBV6-7 and TRBJ2-5; 7 bases are a match to TRBD1. TRBV6-7 qualifies as an ORF whose function is uncertain. V gave up 10 bases and J gave up 7 bases; unmatched junction bases: 9. This CDR3 comprises 12 residues.

The chain uses TRBV4-1 and TRBJ1-3; D unclear. CDR1 is MGHRA and CDR2 is YSYEKL in the germline V gene. The germline V and J ends were trimmed by 0 bases and 2 bases, with 8 bases remaining between them. The CDR3 extends over 15 amino acids. CDR3 sequence: CASSQEGATGNTIYF. As DNA, the CDR3 is TGCGCCAGCAGCCAAGAGGGAGCAACTGGAAACACCATATATTTT.

The count of this clone is one. The chain carries TRBV18 and TRBJ1-5, with D possibly being TRBD1 (5 bases). Germline CDR1 KGHSH, CDR2 LQKENI. The V gene lost 2 bases and the J gene lost 5 bases, with 13 bases spanning the gap. The CDR3 contains 15 residues. This chain's CDR3 is CASSPTRVADQPQHF. In nucleotides, the CDR3 is TGTGCCAGCTCACCAACCAGGGTGGCGGATCAGCCCCAGCATTTT.

This chain joins TRBV7-2 and TRBJ2-1; no reliable D call. The germline V gene encodes CDR1 SGHTA and CDR2 FQGNSA. The CDR3 sequence is 13 residues long. The V end was cut by 2 bases, the J end by 4 bases, with 6 bases between. CDR3 region: CASSLYGYNEQFF. For the CDR3, the DNA is TGTGCCAGCAGCTTATACGGTTACAATGAGCAGTTCTTC.

The chain employs TRBV7-9 and TRBJ1-2, with TRBD1 identical over 7 bases. This CDR3 spans 13 amino acids. Germline CDR1 reads SEHNR; CDR2 reads FQNEAQ (reference sequence). V shed 1 base and J 8 bases; nucleotides not matched to a gene: 4. The CDR3 sequence: CASSLGQGGGYTF. Here the CDR3 DNA reads TGTGCCAGCAGCTTAGGACAGGGTGGCGGCTACACCTTC.

The CDR3 DNA follows: TGCGCCAGCAGCTTGACAGCGGGACTGGGAGATACGCAGTATTTT. This gives the protein CASSLTAGLGDTQYF. This chain uses TRBV5-1 with TRBJ2-3, with 7 bases fitting TRBD2. The germline V gene has CDR1 SGHRS and CDR2 YFSETQ. J was trimmed by 5 bases and V by 1 base; bases with no gene match: 7. The CDR3 extends over 15 amino acids.

The chain employs TRBV27 and TRBJ2-1; TRBD1 matches at 10 bases. The J segment lost 3 bases and the V segment lost 6 bases, leaving 2 bases of the junction unmatched. Germline CDR1 and CDR2: MNHEY and SMNVEV (reference sequence). This CDR3 has 14 residues. CDR3 coding DNA: TGTGCCAGCAGCTGGGACAGGGGCTACAATGAGCAGTTCTTC. It yields the protein CASSWDRGYNEQFF.

The V and J genes are TRBV6-6 and TRBJ1-1; TRBD1 matches 12 bases. Germline lookup yields CDR1 MNHNY and CDR2 SVGAGI (reference sequence). Trimming removed 5 bases from V and 6 bases from J; junction bases left unmatched: 10. This CDR3 contains 16 residues. CDR3 protein: CASSPLGQGASAEAFF. In DNA form, the CDR3 reads TGTGCCAGCAGTCCACTGGGACAGGGGGCGTCCGCTGAAGCTTTCTTT.

The chain uses TRBV18 and TRBJ2-7; TRBD2 aligns across 8 bases. J was trimmed by 3 bases and V by 5 bases; bases with no gene match: 6. This CDR3 is built from 14 residues. CDR1 is KGHSH, CDR2 LQKENI, per germline. CDR3 residues: CASSVGGASYEQYF. The CDR3 DNA follows: TGTGCCAGCTCAGTCGGGGGGGCCAGCTACGAGCAGTACTTC.

This chain uses TRBV9 with TRBJ2-1; a weak D match, TRBD2 (5 bases). V was cut by 0 bases and J by 5 bases, with 9 bases left in between. Germline V gene sequence: CDR1 SGDLS, CDR2 YYNGEE. The CDR3 runs 14 residues. The chain's CDR3 is CASSVGEWDNEQFF. In nucleotides, the CDR3 is TGTGCCAGCAGCGTAGGGGAGTGGGACAATGAGCAGTTCTTC.

This chain connects TRBV5-1 to TRBJ2-1; D remains ambiguous. The CDR3 runs to 16 residues. The V and J ends lost 1 base and 1 base respectively, with 12 bases between them. The V gene's germline CDR1 is SGHRS and CDR2 YFSETQ. For the CDR3, the DNA is TGCGCCAGCAGCTTGAATCCGGCGGCATCCTACAATGAGCAGTTCTTC. Its translation is CASSLNPAASYNEQFF. Together with reference TRBV5-1 and TRBJ2-1, the CDR3 gives the full variable domain: KAGVTQTPRYLIKTRGQQVTLSCSPISGHRSVSWYQQTPGQGLQFLFEYFSETQRNKGNFPGRFSGRQFSNSRSEMNVSTLELGDSALYLCASSLNPAASYNEQFFGPGTRLTVL.

This clone has just a few counts. The sample contains more than one DNA sequence encoding this CDR3. V gene TRBV6-6 combines with J gene TRBJ1-1; 7 bases align to TRBD1. This CDR3 comprises 14 residues. Germline values: CDR1 MNHNY, CDR2 SVGAGI (reference sequence). V shed 6 bases, J shed 1 base, and the junction held 5 bases outside the gene matches. The CDR3 reads CASSPRTGNTEAFF. The CDR3 DNA sequence: TGTGCCAGCAGCCCCCGGACAGGGAACACTGAAGCTTTCTTT.

In its sample, this clone was seen once. The chain has TRBV5-6 and TRBJ2-7, with 11 nucleotides matching TRBD2. This CDR3 region has 15 residues. CDR1 is SGHDT, CDR2 YYEEEE, per germline. V shed 3 bases and J 2 bases; nucleotides not matched to a gene: 4. CDR3: CASSSLAGGPYEQYF. The CDR3 nucleotides are TGTGCCAGCAGCTCGTTAGCGGGAGGGCCCTACGAGCAGTACTTC.

This chain connects TRBV9 to TRBJ2-1; 9 nucleotides align to TRBD2. Germline V gives CDR1 SGDLS, CDR2 YYNGEE. CDR3 size: 16 residues. Trimming cost V 0 bases and J 8 bases; bases outside gene matches: 9. CDR3 coding DNA: TGTGCCAGCAGCGTAGCTGGCGGGAGGGCTAGGGATGAGCAGTTCTTC. Its translation: CASSVAGGRARDEQFF.

CDR3 nucleotides: TGTGCCAGCAGCTTGCGGGGACAGGGTTATGGCTACACCTTC. Its translation: CASSLRGQGYGYTF. The chain uses TRBV5-8 and TRBJ1-2; 9 bases align to TRBD1. V was pared by 1 base and J by 5 bases, with 3 bases of the junction left unmatched. In germline, CDR1 is SGHTS, CDR2 YDEGEE. The CDR3 is 14 residues long.

The rearrangement joins TRBV5-4 to TRBJ1-1; D gene unclear. Germline V gene data show CDR1 as SGHNT and CDR2 as YYREEE (reference sequence). The CDR3 loop spans 14 amino acids. V was clipped by 3 bases and J by 3 bases, with 12 bases between them. The CDR3: CASSSAGRHTEAFF. As DNA, the CDR3 is TGTGCCAGCAGCTCCGCGGGGAGGCACACTGAAGCTTTCTTT.

This chain uses TRBV19 with TRBJ2-5, with TRBD2 as a possible D gene (6 bases). CDR1 is LNHDA, CDR2 SQIVND, per germline (reference sequence). The length of the CDR3 is 14 residues. V was shortened by 10 bases and J by 5 bases, with 20 bases between the two germline ends. The CDR3: CATSGLGGRETQYF. The CDR3 nucleotides are TGTGCCACCAGCGGGCTTGGTGGGAGGGAGACCCAGTACTTC.

The chain joins TRBV5-4 to TRBJ2-7; D may be TRBD1 (5 bases). Trimming removed 4 bases from V and 1 base from J, with 12 bases in between. The CDR3 is 14 amino acids. Per germline, CDR1 SGHNT and CDR2 YYREEE (reference sequence). The CDR3 DNA sequence: TGTGCCAGCAGCCTAACGACAGAGTCCTACGAGCAGTACTTC. It is translated as CASSLTTESYEQYF.

The V and J genes are TRBV13 and TRBJ1-2, with D unresolved. CDR3 size: 13 residues. Trimming cost V 0 bases and J 9 bases, with 11 bases left between them. Germline lookup yields CDR1 PRHDT and CDR2 FYEKMQ (reference sequence). CDR3 loop: CASSLGQVASYTF. As DNA, the CDR3 is TGTGCCAGCAGCTTAGGCCAGGTCGCTAGCTACACCTTC.